The 8 T cell receptor beta chains in this list originate from one sample, sequenced in a study of radiation and T cells in renal cell carcinoma. Time point here: blood 4 weeks post-SBRT, at nephrectomy. Documented treatment: 15 Gy SBRT to primary tumor, nephrectomy 4 weeks later. Clones were read by immunoSEQ multiplex PCR, and TCRdb kept only the in-frame ones, dropping some. Altogether approximately 92,000 clones are present, approximately 86% being singletons, with the ten largest covering 9.4%. Source: blood, taken from a patient whose treatment included radiotherapy and nephrectomy. The source of these receptors is a man between 50 and 59 years old with renal cell carcinoma.

The chain uses TRBV7-2 and TRBJ2-1; tentatively, D is TRBD1 (6 bases). CDR1 and CDR2 (germline): SGHTA, FQGNSA. The CDR3 contains 12 residues. The ends were cut back, 5 bases at V and 13 bases at J, with 15 bases in the middle. Here the CDR3 reads CASSESRGSQFF. CDR3 nucleotide sequence: TGTGCCAGCAGCGAGTCCAGGGGCAGTCAGTTCTTC. Full variable domain (outside the CDR3, taken from reference TRBV7-2 and TRBJ2-1): GAGVSQSPSNKVTEKGKDVELRCDPISGHTALYWYRQSLGQGLEFLIYFQGNSAPDKSGLPSDRFSAERTGGSVSTLTIQRTQQEDSAVYLCASSESRGSQFFGPGTRLTVL.

V is TRBV28 and J is TRBJ2-7; D uncertain. The germline gives CDR1 MDHEN, CDR2 SYDVKM. The CDR3 has 13 amino acids. V was cut by 2 bases and J by 4 bases, with 9 bases left in between. The CDR3 sequence: CASSLVSLYEQYF. The CDR3 DNA sequence: TGTGCCAGCAGTTTAGTATCGCTTTACGAGCAGTACTTC.

This chain connects TRBV28 to TRBJ1-1, with 9 bases aligning to TRBD1. The V gene end was trimmed by 3 bases and the J gene end by 0 bases; junction bases not matched to a gene: 5. The CDR3 has 16 amino acids. Germline V gene sequence: CDR1 MDHEN, CDR2 SYDVKM. CDR3 sequence reads: CASSFWTGDMNTEAFF. The CDR3 coding sequence is TGTGCCAGCAGTTTCTGGACAGGGGACATGAACACTGAAGCTTTCTTT.

The table lists this clone with a count of one. The genes are TRBV19 and TRBJ2-1; D is undetermined. The V end was cut by 4 bases, the J end by 8 bases, with 6 bases between. Looked up from germline, CDR1 is LNHDA and CDR2 is SQIVND (reference sequence). The CDR3 totals 11 residues. The CDR3 nucleotides are TGTGCCAGTAGTACCCGAGATGAGCAGTTCTTC. Translation: CASSTRDEQFF.

The chain employs TRBV7-2 and TRBJ2-3, with 7 bases matching TRBD2. CDR1 is SGHTA, CDR2 FQGNSA, per germline. This CDR3 comprises 15 residues. V gave up 1 base and J gave up 8 bases; unmatched junction bases: 9. The DNA for the CDR3 is TGTGCCAGCAGCTTAGTGGGCGGGGGAGAGGTTACGCAGTATTTT. Its translation is CASSLVGGGEVTQYF.

This rearrangement joins TRBV12-5 to TRBJ2-1, with 10 bases that match TRBD2. This CDR3 comprises 13 residues. Trimming at V came to 5 bases and at J to 15 bases, leaving 10 bases not matched to a gene. Germline CDR1 and CDR2: LGHNT and FRNRAP. CDR3 region: CASGLSGGAFLFF. The CDR3 DNA sequence: TGTGCTAGTGGTCTCAGCGGGGGGGCCTTTCTGTTCTTC.

The chain joins TRBV9 to TRBJ2-1; D is unresolved. CDR3 length equals 12 residues. V gave up 3 bases and J gave up 6 bases, with 7 bases separating them. Germline CDR1 is SGDLS and CDR2 is YYNGEE. This CDR3 reads CASSAAPNEQFF. The CDR3 coding sequence is TGTGCCAGCAGCGCCGCACCCAATGAGCAGTTCTTC.

The rearrangement uses TRBV10-3 and TRBJ2-4; D may correspond to TRBD1 or TRBD2 (6 bases each). This CDR3 spans 15 amino acids. Germline CDR1 ENHRY, CDR2 SYGVKD. Trimming cost V 11 bases and J 0 bases, with 17 bases left between them. In DNA, the CDR3 is TGTGCCTCGAGGGGGGAATTCTCAGCCAAAAACATTCAGTACTTC. Amino acids: CASRGEFSAKNIQYF.